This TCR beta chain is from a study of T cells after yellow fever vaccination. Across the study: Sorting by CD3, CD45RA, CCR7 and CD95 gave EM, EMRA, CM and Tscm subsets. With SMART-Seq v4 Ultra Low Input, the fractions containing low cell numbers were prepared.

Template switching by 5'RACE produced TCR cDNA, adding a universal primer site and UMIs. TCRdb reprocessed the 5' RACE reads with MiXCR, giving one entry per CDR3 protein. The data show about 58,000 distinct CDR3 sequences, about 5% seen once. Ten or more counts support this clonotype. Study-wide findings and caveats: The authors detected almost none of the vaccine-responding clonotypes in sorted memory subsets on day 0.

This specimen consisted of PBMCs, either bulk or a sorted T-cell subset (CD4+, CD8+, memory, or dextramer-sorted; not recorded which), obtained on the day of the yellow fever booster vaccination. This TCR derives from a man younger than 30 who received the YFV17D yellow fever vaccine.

CDR3 region: CASSYALPLGARTDTQYF. The CDR3, as DNA: TGTGCCAGCAGTTACGCCCTCCCCCTTGGGGCGCGCACAGATACGCAGTATTTT. V gene TRBV6-5 combines with J gene TRBJ2-3, with D tentatively TRBD1 (5 bases). The CDR3 totals 18 residues. The germline CDR1 and CDR2 sequences are MNHEY and SVGAGI. Trimming removed 2 bases at V and 1 base at J, with 19 bases between.